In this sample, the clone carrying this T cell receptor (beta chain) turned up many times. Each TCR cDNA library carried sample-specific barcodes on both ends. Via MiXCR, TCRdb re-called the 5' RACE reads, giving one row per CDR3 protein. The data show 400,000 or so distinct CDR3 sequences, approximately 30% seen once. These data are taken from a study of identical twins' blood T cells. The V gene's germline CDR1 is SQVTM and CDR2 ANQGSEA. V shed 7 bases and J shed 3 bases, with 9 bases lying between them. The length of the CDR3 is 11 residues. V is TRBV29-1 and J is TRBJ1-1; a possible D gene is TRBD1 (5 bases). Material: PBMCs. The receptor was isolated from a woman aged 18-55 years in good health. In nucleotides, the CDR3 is TGCAGCGGGGTCAGGGACACTGAAGCTTTCTTT. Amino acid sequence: CSGVRDTEAFF.